This record concerns one T cell receptor (beta chain) sequence. As yet, its antigen is unknown. This entry belongs to a study of cytomegalovirus exposure and HLA in healthy donors. Notes on the study in general: Presence/absence analyses supposed approximately even sequencing depth among donors. Within the data, a cluster of highly shared sequence variants was likely a sequencing artifact.

Primers: 60 Vbeta forward and 13 Jbeta reverse. Repertoires were generated with immunoSEQ multiplex PCR, while TCRdb's copy carries only in-frame clones and drops some. This table holds 150,000 or so clones, 65% to 85% found once. The TCR comes from a man aged 40-50 years in good health and CMV-seropositive. Sample: PBMCs.

The CDR3 DNA is TGTGCCTGGAGTGTAAGCAGGGACATGGGGAACGAGCAGTACTTC. The encoded protein is CAWSVSRDMGNEQYF. This chain joins TRBV30 and TRBJ2-7; possibly TRBD1 for D (6 bases). The CDR3 length is 15 residues. Trimming took 0 bases from V and 5 from J, leaving 17 bases between them. From germline, CDR1 is GTSNPN and CDR2 SVGIG (reference sequence).